The clone carrying this T cell receptor beta chain was detected once. What it binds is unknown. This entry belongs to a study of OX40 agonist ivuxolimab in advanced cancers. As for the study in general: Patients were dosed with the agonistic anti-OX40 (CD134) antibody ivuxolimab. Dose-escalation patients were diagnosed with hepatocellular carcinoma, melanoma, renal cell cancer or head and neck cancer.

Trimming cost V 8 bases and J 5 bases, with 16 bases left between them. The germline gives CDR1 SGDLS, CDR2 YYNGEE. This CDR3 spans 13 amino acids. General study findings and limits: CD4+ and CD8+ blood T cells expanded clonally by week 6 at 0.1 to 3.0 mg/kg.

Only in-frame clones appear in the TCRdb table, and some are missing; sequencing was by immunoSEQ multiplex PCR. The sample has 72,000 or so clones; around 87% are singletons. This sequence was found in an adult with an advanced solid tumor such as melanoma, head and neck, liver or kidney cancer. Sequenced here: CD4+ or CD8+ T cells sorted from blood, sampled in a trial of the OX40 agonist ivuxolimab. The rearrangement joins TRBV9 to TRBJ1-2; D is unresolved. This CDR3 reads CARTLETTYGYTF. CDR3 DNA sequence: TGTGCCAGGACTTTAGAAACGACATATGGCTACACCTTC.